This T cell receptor beta chain was retrieved from a study of T-cell memory formation after mild COVID-19 (dated by TCRdb to the early 2020s). About the study as a whole: TCR sequence clusters from the two donors were largely donor specific. Two young, previously healthy adult volunteers made up the cohort, one male and one female. Longitudinal TCRalpha and TCRbeta repertoire sequencing tracked T-cell clones expanding and contracting after mild COVID-19 in a couple of donors. On the study overall, not on this receptor specifically: Contracting CD4+ clones turned up mainly in the CM and EM memory subsets, whereas EMRA was where CD8+ clones were enriched. Whether the second-wave clones peaking on day 37 were SARS-CoV-2 specific was not confirmed. Some responding clones were detected in pre-infection memory, which suggested that pre-existing cross-reactive memory T cells had joined the SARS-CoV-2 response. Clones that contracted from day 15 to 85 showed balanced CD4/CD8 phenotypes, whereas a second wave of clones that expanded from day 15 to 37 leaned towards CD4+. The study covered only a couple of mild cases, and larger cohorts including severe cases with pre-infection samples were considered necessary.

V lost 2 bases and J lost 0 bases; the stretch between them is 11 bases long. From a lookup of the germline V gene (reference sequence), CDR1 and CDR2 are DFQATT and SNEGSKA. The CDR3 goes from the cysteine to the phenylalanine over 14 residues. The retained sequence is limited to the CDR3, 42 bases, with the frame set at the first base. Ficoll-Paque density gradient centrifugation was the method used to isolate PBMCs. These reads were obtained on an Illumina NovaSeq 6000. Using 5'RACE with constant-segment primers, TCRalpha and TCRbeta cDNA libraries were constructed, with sample barcodes and unique molecular identifiers added in the process. RNA was extracted from every sample with Trizol reagent. Library amplification was performed in two PCR steps, and a second sample barcode and Illumina TruSeq adapters were introduced in the second step. Sequencing of the libraries was done on an Illumina NovaSeq, producing 2 x 150 bp paired-end reads. Per the authors' processing: Demultiplexing of reads and collapsing into UMI-guided consensus sequences were performed with migec v1.2.7. Using mixcr v2.1.11, UMI consensuses were aligned to TRA and TRB V and J templates and then assembled into clonotypes. Expanded or contracted clonotypes were those called significant by both edgeR and NoisET, with noise models trained on biological replicates. For edgeR calls, the cutoffs were a false discovery rate-adjusted p below 0.01 and a log2 fold-change threshold of 1. PCA with hierarchical clustering of max-normalized trajectories of the 1000 most abundant clonotypes was used as exploratory dynamics analysis. Each responding clone was given a CD4 or CD8 phenotype based on the CD4+ and CD8+ repertoires, which had been sequenced separately. Starting from the raw public reads, TCRdb applied fastp trimming at Q25, assembled clones with MiXCR and retained in-frame beta chains. Each CDR3 protein gets just one entry, which takes the most common genes and DNA from the rows behind it. The V and J calls reflect TCRdb's pipeline rather than the authors' work. The sample data list some 97,000 distinct CDR3 sequences, and around 10% of these were observed just once. The top ten clones comprise about 40% of the sample.

Of note for this clonotype: Its antigen specificity is not known. The input lacks base qualities; no much larger clone sits a single base away.

The sample consisted of PBMCs or a T cell subset sorted from them (not recorded which). The receptor chain draws on TRBV20-1 and TRBJ2-7, with the D assignment possibly TRBD1 or TRBD2, given 5 matching bases for each. This receptor was obtained from a man aged 18 to 30 who had mild COVID-19 (a few samples of this study predate the infection). The sample titles of this study are shuffled in the database, so cell type and time point are left out; the donor was told from shared clones. In nucleotide form, the sequence is TGCAGTGCTAGAACGGGACGATACTCCTACGAGCAGTACTTC. Translated, this gives CSARTGRYSYEQYF.